A single sample gave rise to the 19 T cell receptor beta chains below, sequenced in a study of blood T cell repertoires in COVID-19. Profiling relied on immunoSEQ multiplex PCR, and the TCRdb table lists in-frame clones only, not all of them. There are more than 150,000 clones in the sample; approximately 85% occur only once, and 7.5% to 10% lies in the top ten. The sequencing sample was made of peripheral blood. These TCRs come from a woman aged 80 or over with acute or convalescent COVID-19.

This chain uses TRBV6-8 with TRBJ1-4; TRBD1 matches 8 bases. CDR3 length: 17 amino acids. Germline CDR1 is MNHGY and CDR2 is SAAAGT. J gave up 3 bases and V 2 bases, and 8 bases lay outside the gene matches. The CDR3 sequence is CASSYAPDRGSNEKLFF. CDR3 sequence (DNA): TGTGCCAGCAGTTACGCCCCTGACAGGGGTTCTAATGAAAAACTGTTTTTT.

V is TRBV18 and J is TRBJ1-6; TRBD1 might be the D (5 bases). Germline V gives CDR1 KGHSH, CDR2 LQKENI. V was clipped by 5 bases and J by 0 bases, with 20 bases between them. The CDR3 has 19 residues. The CDR3 protein is CASSTLGGEGSSYNSPLHF. The DNA of the CDR3 is TGTGCCAGCTCAACCCTGGGAGGCGAGGGGAGCTCCTATAATTCACCCCTCCACTTT.

The chain carries TRBV30 and TRBJ1-2, with 7 nucleotides matching TRBD1. Per germline, CDR1 GTSNPN and CDR2 SVGIG (reference sequence). V shed 5 bases, J shed 1 base, and the junction held 7 bases outside the gene matches. The CDR3 length is 14 residues. CDR3 in DNA: TGTGCCTGGGATAGGGGGCGGGTTAACTATGGCTACACCTTC. Its protein is CAWDRGRVNYGYTF.

The chain joins TRBV7-2 to TRBJ1-1; no reliable D call. In germline, CDR1 is SGHTA, CDR2 FQGNSA. CDR3 length equals 15 residues. V lost 0 bases and J lost 1, with 9 bases in between. The DNA of the CDR3 is TGTGCCAGCAGCTTAGCTGGGCGGGGGAACACTGAAGCTTTCTTT. It specifies CASSLAGRGNTEAFF.

CDR3 sequence: CATAAVGTGGSAGANVLTF. Here the CDR3 DNA reads TGTGCCACCGCCGCCGTAGGGACAGGGGGCTCTGCTGGGGCCAACGTCCTGACTTTC. The chain has TRBV15 and TRBJ2-6; TRBD1 agrees at 12 bases. The V gene's germline CDR1 is LNHNV and CDR2 YYDKDF (reference sequence). This CDR3 is 19 amino acids long. The junction had 13 bases not matched to a gene; V was cut back by 8 bases and J by 2 bases.

The V gene is TRBV7-9, the J gene TRBJ2-7; possibly TRBD2 for D (5 bases). The CDR3 sequence is 15 residues long. Trimming took off 0 bases at V and 9 bases at J, with 18 bases between the two ends. The V gene's germline CDR1 is SEHNR and CDR2 FQNEAQ (reference sequence). CDR3 nucleotides: TGTGCCAGCAGCTTAGCCACATCGTTTGATGAGGGGCAGTACTTC. As protein: CASSLATSFDEGQYF.

The chain combines TRBV7-2 with TRBJ1-1, with 9 bases that match TRBD1. This CDR3 contains 15 residues. The trim removed 5 bases at V and 1 base at J, leaving 5 bases unmatched. Germline V gene lookup returns CDR1 SGHTA and CDR2 FQGNSA. This chain's CDR3 is CASSHRTGANTEAFF. DNA for the CDR3: TGTGCCAGCAGCCACCGGACAGGGGCGAACACTGAAGCTTTCTTT. The whole variable domain, remainder taken from reference TRBV7-2 and TRBJ1-1, is GAGVSQSPSNKVTEKGKDVELRCDPISGHTALYWYRQSLGQGLEFLIYFQGNSAPDKSGLPSDRFSAERTGGSVSTLTIQRTQQEDSAVYLCASSHRTGANTEAFFGQGTRLTVV.

Written as DNA, the CDR3 is TGTGCCAGCAGTAACCGCCGGACAGGGGGTTATTCACCCCTCCACTTT. This codes for CASSNRRTGGYSPLHF. The chain links TRBV6-2 or TRBV6-3 to TRBJ1-6; 10 bases align to TRBD1. The CDR3 length is 16 residues. Trimming cost V 5 bases and J 8 bases; bases outside gene matches: 9. Looked up from germline, CDR1 is MNHEY and CDR2 is SVGEGT.

The chain joins TRBV2 to TRBJ2-1; 9 nucleotides align to TRBD2. CDR1 is SNHLY and CDR2 is FYNNEI in the germline V gene. After removal of 6 bases from V and 0 bases from J, the junction contained 12 bases not matched to a gene. The CDR3 is made up of 18 amino acids. CDR3 sequence reads: CASSPGTSISSSYNEQFF. DNA of the CDR3: TGTGCCAGCAGCCCCGGGACTAGCATCTCGAGCTCCTACAATGAGCAGTTCTTC.

CDR3 sequence reads: CATSNGRVNTIYF. The CDR3 DNA reads as TGTGCCACCAGCAATGGCAGGGTGAACACCATATATTTT. The chain uses TRBV15 and TRBJ1-3; a possible D gene is TRBD1 (5 bases). The V end lost 4 bases, the J end lost 7 bases, and 11 bases lay between the germline ends. Germline values: CDR1 LNHNV, CDR2 YYDKDF (reference sequence). The CDR3 totals 13 residues.

The V call is TRBV9, the J call TRBJ2-1, with 7 nucleotides matching TRBD2. The junction had 9 bases not matched to a gene; V was cut back by 0 bases and J by 3 bases. The length of the CDR3 is 17 residues. The V gene's germline CDR1 is SGDLS and CDR2 YYNGEE. CDR3: CASSVDSGTADYNEQFF. For the CDR3, the DNA is TGTGCCAGCAGCGTAGACAGCGGGACCGCGGACTACAATGAGCAGTTCTTC.

This clone was observed a handful of times. The chain has TRBV19 and TRBJ1-3; tentative D call: TRBD1 (5 bases). Germline CDR1 and CDR2: LNHDA and SQIVND (reference sequence). The CDR3 sequence is 14 residues long. The V gene lost 3 bases and the J gene lost 1 base, with 7 bases spanning the gap. CDR3 residues: CASSITGSGNTIYF. The DNA for the CDR3 is TGTGCCAGTAGTATCACAGGATCTGGAAACACCATATATTTT.

The chain couples TRBV3-1 (or the pseudogene TRBV3-2) to TRBJ2-1, with 11 bases that match TRBD2. V trimming: 3 bases; J trimming: 5 bases; junction bases outside the gene matches: 3. Per the germline V gene, CDR1 is LGHDT and CDR2 is YNNKEL (reference sequence). This CDR3 comprises 15 residues. This chain's CDR3 is CASSHILAGDNEQFF. The CDR3 region has the DNA TGTGCCAGCAGCCATATACTAGCGGGGGACAATGAGCAGTTCTTC.

The chain links TRBV24-1 to TRBJ2-7, with D perhaps TRBD2 (6 bases). Trimming removed 3 bases at V and 7 bases at J, with 12 bases between. This CDR3 is 13 amino acids long. The germline gives CDR1 KGHDR, CDR2 SFDVKD. The CDR3 reads CATSDGGLGEQYF. CDR3 nucleotide sequence: TGTGCCACCAGTGATGGGGGACTGGGGGAGCAGTACTTC.

The chain couples TRBV27 to TRBJ1-2; D gene ambiguous. The CDR3 loop spans 11 amino acids. CDR1 and CDR2 (germline): MNHEY, SMNVEV (reference sequence). V was pared by 9 bases and J by 5 bases, with 10 bases between. This chain's CDR3 is CASSGGYGYTF. CDR3 in DNA: TGTGCCAGTTCGGGAGGATATGGCTACACCTTC.

This clone has a single count. The chain is built from TRBV18 and TRBJ1-1; D gene uncertain. CDR3 length: 17 amino acids. CDR1 and CDR2 (germline): KGHSH, LQKENI. Trimming stripped 3 bases from V and 0 bases from J, with 17 bases between. The CDR3 DNA sequence: TGTGCCAGCTCACCTTTCTCCGGACTCTCTATGAACACTGAAGCTTTCTTT. Translated: CASSPFSGLSMNTEAFF.

The genes are TRBV7-2 and TRBJ1-2; TRBD1 might be the D (5 bases). The V and J ends lost 4 bases and 2 bases respectively, with 8 bases between them. Germline CDR1 is SGHTA and CDR2 is FQGNSA. The CDR3 is 13 residues long. CDR3 protein: CASSSPGNYGYTF. CDR3 in DNA: TGTGCCAGCAGCTCCCCAGGGAACTATGGCTACACCTTC.

The chain uses TRBV24-1 and TRBJ2-2, with 15 bases that match TRBD2. Trimming removed 12 bases from V and 2 bases from J; junction bases left unmatched: 6. The CDR3 is 16 amino acids. Germline V gene data show CDR1 as KGHDR and CDR2 as SFDVKD. The DNA of the CDR3 is TGTGCCTCAGGGACTAGCGGGGGGCAAAACACCGGGGAGCTGTTTTTT. Translating gives CASGTSGGQNTGELFF.

The table lists this clone with a few counts. The chain uses TRBV10-1 and TRBJ1-5, with 9 bases identical to TRBD1. CDR3 length equals 16 residues. V gave up 0 bases and J gave up 6 bases; unmatched junction bases: 6. CDR1 WNHNN and CDR2 SYGVQD come from the germline V gene (reference sequence). The CDR3 is CASSESGTGYSQPQHF. The CDR3 DNA is TGCGCCAGCAGTGAGTCCGGGACAGGGTATAGTCAGCCCCAGCATTTT.